This T cell receptor (beta chain) was captured by sequencing in a study of blood T cell repertoires in COVID-19. Only in-frame clones appear in the TCRdb table, and some are missing; sequencing was by immunoSEQ multiplex PCR. The table lists more than 95,000 clones, approximately 80% of them singletons. Material for sequencing was peripheral blood. The TCR sequence derives from a woman in her 70s with acute or convalescent COVID-19.

Here the CDR3 reads CASSPLVGGSYEQYF. The CDR3 nucleotides are TGCGCCAGCAGCCCCCTGGTGGGGGGTTCCTACGAGCAGTACTTC. This rearrangement joins TRBV10-1 to TRBJ2-7; possible D gene TRBD2, 6 bases. The V end lost 6 bases, the J end lost 1 base, and 16 bases lay between the germline ends. The germline V gene encodes CDR1 WNHNN and CDR2 SYGVQD (reference sequence). The CDR3 spans 15 residues.